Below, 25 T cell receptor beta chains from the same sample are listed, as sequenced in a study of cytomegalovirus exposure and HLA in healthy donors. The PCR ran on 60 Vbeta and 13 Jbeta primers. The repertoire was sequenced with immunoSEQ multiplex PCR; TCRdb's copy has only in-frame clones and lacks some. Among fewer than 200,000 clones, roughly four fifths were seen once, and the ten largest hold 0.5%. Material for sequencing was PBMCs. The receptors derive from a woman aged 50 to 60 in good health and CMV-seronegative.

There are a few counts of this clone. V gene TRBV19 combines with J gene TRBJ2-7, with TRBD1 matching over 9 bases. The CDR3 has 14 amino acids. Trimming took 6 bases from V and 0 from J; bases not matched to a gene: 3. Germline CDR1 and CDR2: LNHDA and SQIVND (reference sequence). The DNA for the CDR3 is TGTGCCAGTAGCGGGGACAGGGACTCCTACGAGCAGTACTTC. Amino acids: CASSGDRDSYEQYF.

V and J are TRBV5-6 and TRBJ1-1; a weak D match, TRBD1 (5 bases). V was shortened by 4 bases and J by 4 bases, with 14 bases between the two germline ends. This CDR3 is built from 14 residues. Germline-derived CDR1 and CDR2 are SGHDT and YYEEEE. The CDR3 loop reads CASSAQQAFTEAFF. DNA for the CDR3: TGTGCCAGCAGCGCCCAACAGGCATTCACTGAAGCTTTCTTT.

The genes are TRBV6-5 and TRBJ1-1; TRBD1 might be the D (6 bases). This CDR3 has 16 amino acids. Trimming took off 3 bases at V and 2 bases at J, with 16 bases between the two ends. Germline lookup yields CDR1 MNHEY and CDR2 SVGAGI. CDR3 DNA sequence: TGTGCCAGCAGTTATGGGTCGACAGGTGAAAACACTGAAGCTTTCTTT. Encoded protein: CASSYGSTGENTEAFF.

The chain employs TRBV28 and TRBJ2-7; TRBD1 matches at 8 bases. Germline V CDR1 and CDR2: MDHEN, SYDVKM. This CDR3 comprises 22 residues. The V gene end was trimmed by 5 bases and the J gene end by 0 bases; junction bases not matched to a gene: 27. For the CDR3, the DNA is TGTGCCAGCAGTCCCCTGGGCCTGGATTTCTGGACAGGGCGAAGAACCTCCTACGAGCAGTACTTC. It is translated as CASSPLGLDFWTGRRTSYEQYF.

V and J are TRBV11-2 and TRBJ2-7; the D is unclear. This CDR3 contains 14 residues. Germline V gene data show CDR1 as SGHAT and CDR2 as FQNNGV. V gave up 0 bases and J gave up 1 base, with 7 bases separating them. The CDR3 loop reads CASSLDPGSYEQYF. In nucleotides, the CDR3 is TGTGCCAGCAGCTTAGACCCGGGTTCCTACGAGCAGTACTTC.

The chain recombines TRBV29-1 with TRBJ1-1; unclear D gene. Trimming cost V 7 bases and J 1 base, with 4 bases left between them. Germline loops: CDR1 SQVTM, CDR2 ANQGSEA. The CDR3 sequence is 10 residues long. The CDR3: CSGRNTEAFF. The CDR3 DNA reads TGCAGCGGGAGGAACACTGAAGCTTTCTTT.

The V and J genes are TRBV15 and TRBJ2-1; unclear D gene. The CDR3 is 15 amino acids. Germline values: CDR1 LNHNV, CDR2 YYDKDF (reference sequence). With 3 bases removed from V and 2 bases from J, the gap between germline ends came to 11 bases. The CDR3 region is CATSSGEKPYNEQFF. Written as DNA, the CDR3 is TGTGCCACCAGCAGCGGAGAGAAGCCCTACAATGAGCAGTTCTTC. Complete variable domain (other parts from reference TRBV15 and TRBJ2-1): DAMVIQNPRYQVTQFGKPVTLSCSQTLNHNVMYWYQQKSSQAPKLLFHYYDKDFNNEADTPDNFQSRRPNTSFCFLDIRSPGLGDTAMYLCATSSGEKPYNEQFFGPGTRLTVL.

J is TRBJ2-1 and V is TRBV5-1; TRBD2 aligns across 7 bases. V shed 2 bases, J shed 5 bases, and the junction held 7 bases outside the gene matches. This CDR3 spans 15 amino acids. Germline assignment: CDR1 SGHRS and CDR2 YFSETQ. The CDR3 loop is CASSFSGGKNNEQFF. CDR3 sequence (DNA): TGCGCCAGCAGCTTTTCGGGGGGTAAGAACAATGAGCAGTTCTTC.

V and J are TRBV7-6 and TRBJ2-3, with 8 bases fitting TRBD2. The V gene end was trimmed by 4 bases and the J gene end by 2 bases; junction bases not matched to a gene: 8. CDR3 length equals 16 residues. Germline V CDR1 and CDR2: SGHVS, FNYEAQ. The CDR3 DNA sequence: TGTGCCAGCAGCTCCCGGTTGCGGGGGGACACAGATACGCAGTATTTT. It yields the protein CASSSRLRGDTDTQYF.

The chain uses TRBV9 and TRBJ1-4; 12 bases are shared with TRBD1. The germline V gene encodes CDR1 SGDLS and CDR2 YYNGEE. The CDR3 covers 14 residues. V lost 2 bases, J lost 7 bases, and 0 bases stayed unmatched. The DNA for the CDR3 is TGTGCCAGCAGCGTGGGACAGGGGGCTGAAAAACTGTTTTTT. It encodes CASSVGQGAEKLFF.

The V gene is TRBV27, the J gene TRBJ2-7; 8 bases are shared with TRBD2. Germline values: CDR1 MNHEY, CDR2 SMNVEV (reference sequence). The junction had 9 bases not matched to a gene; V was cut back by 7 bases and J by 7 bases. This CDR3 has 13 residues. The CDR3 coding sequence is TGTGCCAGCACGGCCAGCGGGAGAGTTGAGCAGTACTTC. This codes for CASTASGRVEQYF.

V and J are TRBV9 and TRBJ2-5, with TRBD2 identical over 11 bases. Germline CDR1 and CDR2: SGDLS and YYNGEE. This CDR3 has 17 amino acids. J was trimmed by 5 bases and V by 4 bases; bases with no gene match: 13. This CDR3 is CASSPRWLAGGPETQYF. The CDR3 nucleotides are TGTGCCAGCAGCCCTCGTTGGCTAGCGGGGGGTCCTGAGACCCAGTACTTC.

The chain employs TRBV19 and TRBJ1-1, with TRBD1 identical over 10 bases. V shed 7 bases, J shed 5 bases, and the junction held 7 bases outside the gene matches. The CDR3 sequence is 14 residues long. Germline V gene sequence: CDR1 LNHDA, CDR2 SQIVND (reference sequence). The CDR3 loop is CASIPGQGRTEAFF. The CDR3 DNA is TGTGCCAGTATCCCGGGACAGGGGAGGACTGAAGCTTTCTTT. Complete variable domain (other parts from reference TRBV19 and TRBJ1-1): DGGITQSPKYLFRKEGQNVTLSCEQNLNHDAMYWYRQDPGQGLRLIYYSQIVNDFQKGDIAEGYSVSREKKESFPLTVTSAQKNPTAFYLCASIPGQGRTEAFFGQGTRLTVV.

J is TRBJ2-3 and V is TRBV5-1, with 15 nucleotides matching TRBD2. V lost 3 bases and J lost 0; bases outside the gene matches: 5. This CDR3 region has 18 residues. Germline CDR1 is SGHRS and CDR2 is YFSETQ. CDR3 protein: CASSWGLAGGRSTDTQYF. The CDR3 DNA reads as TGCGCCAGCAGCTGGGGACTAGCGGGGGGCCGTAGCACAGATACGCAGTATTTT.

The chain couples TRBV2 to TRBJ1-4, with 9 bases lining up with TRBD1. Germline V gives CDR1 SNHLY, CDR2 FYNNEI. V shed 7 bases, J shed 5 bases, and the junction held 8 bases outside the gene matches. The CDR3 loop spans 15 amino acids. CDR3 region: CASIPDRGLNEKLFF. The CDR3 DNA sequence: TGTGCCAGCATCCCAGACAGGGGGTTAAATGAAAAACTGTTTTTT.

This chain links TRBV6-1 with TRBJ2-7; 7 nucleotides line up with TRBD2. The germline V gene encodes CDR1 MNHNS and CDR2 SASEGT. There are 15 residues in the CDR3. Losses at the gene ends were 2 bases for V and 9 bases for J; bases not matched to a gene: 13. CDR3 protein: CASSETTSTLITQYF. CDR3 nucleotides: TGTGCCAGCAGTGAAACGACTAGCACCCTTATTACGCAGTACTTC.

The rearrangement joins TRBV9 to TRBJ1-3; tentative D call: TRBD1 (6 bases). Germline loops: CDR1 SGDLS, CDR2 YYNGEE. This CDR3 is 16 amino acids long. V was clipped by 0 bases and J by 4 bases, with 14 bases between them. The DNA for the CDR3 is TGTGCCAGCAGCGTAGACCCGACAGGAGGCGGAAACACCATATATTTT. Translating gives CASSVDPTGGGNTIYF.

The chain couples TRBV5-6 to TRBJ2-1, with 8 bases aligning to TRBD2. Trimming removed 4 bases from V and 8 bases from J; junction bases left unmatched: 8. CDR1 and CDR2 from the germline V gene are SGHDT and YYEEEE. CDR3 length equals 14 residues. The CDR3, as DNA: TGTGCCAGCAGCCCTCCAAGCGGGGGAGATGAGCAGTTCTTC. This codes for CASSPPSGGDEQFF.

CDR3 sequence (DNA): TGTGCCAGTAGTATGTCGGGAGGAGGAGGAACCTACAATGAGCAGTTCTTC. It codes for CASSMSGGGGTYNEQFF. J is TRBJ2-1 and V is TRBV19, with 7 bases aligning to TRBD2. This CDR3 spans 17 amino acids. V gave up 3 bases and J gave up 2 bases; unmatched junction bases: 10. Germline CDR1 is LNHDA and CDR2 is SQIVND (reference sequence).

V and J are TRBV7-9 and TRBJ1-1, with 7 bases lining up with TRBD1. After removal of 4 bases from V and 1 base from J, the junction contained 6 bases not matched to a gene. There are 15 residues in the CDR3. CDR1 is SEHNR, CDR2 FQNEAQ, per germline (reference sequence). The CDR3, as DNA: TGTGCCAGCAGCTCGGCCCGACAGGGGAACACTGAAGCTTTCTTT. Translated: CASSSARQGNTEAFF. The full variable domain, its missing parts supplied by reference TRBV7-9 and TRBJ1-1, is DTGVSQNPRHKITKRGQNVTFRCDPISEHNRLYWYRQTLGQGPEFLTYFQNEAQLEKSRLLSDRFSAERPKGSFSTLEIQRTEQGDSAMYLCASSSARQGNTEAFFGQGTRLTVV.

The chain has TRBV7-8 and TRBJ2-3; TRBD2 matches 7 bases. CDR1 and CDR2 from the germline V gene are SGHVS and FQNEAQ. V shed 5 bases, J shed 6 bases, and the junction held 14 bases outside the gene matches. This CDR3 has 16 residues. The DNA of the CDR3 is TGTGCCAGCAGCCCCCGACTAGCAGCGCATCCCGATACGCAGTATTTT. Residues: CASSPRLAAHPDTQYF. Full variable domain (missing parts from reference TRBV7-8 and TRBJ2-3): GAGVSQSPRYKVAKRGQDVALRCDPISGHVSLFWYQQALGQGPEFLTYFQNEAQLDKSGLPSDRFFAERPEGSVSTLKIQRTQQEDSAVYLCASSPRLAAHPDTQYFGPGTRLTVL.

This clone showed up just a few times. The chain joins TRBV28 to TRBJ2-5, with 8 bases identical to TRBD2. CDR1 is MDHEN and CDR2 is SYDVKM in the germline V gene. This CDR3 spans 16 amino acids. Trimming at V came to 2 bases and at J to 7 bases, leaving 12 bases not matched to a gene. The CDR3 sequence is CASSLLLAGHWGTQYF. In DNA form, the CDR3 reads TGTGCCAGCAGTTTACTGCTAGCGGGCCACTGGGGGACCCAGTACTTC.

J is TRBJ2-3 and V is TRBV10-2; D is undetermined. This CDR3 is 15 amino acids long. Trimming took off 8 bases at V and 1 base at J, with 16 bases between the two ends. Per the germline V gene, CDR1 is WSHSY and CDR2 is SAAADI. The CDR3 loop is CASRGVERGTDTQYF. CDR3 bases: TGCGCCAGCCGTGGAGTTGAGCGAGGCACAGATACGCAGTATTTT.

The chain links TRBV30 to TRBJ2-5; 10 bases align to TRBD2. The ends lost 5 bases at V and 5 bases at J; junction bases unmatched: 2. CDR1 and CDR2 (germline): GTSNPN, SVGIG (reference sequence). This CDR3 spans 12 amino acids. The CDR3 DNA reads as TGTGCCTGGGGGACTAGCGTGGAGACCCAGTACTTC. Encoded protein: CAWGTSVETQYF.

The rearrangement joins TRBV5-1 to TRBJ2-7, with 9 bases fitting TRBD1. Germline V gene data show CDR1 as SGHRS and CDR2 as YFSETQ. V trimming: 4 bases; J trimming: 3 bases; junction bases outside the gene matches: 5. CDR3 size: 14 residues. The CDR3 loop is CASSDGTGFYEQYF. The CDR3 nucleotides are TGCGCCAGCAGCGACGGGACAGGGTTCTACGAGCAGTACTTC.